The 7 T cell receptor beta chains presented below share a single source sample, sequenced in a study of cytomegalovirus exposure and HLA in healthy donors. The study ran its PCR with 60 Vbeta and 13 Jbeta primers. The repertoire was sequenced with immunoSEQ multiplex PCR; TCRdb's copy has only in-frame clones and lacks some. The sample consists of some 98,000 clones, 76% of them appearing once. Sequenced: PBMCs. Source of these receptors: a man aged 35-49 years in good health and CMV-seronegative.

The chain couples TRBV18 to TRBJ1-5; the D gene is possibly TRBD1 (6 bases). This CDR3 contains 20 residues. Germline V gives CDR1 KGHSH, CDR2 LQKENI. V gave up 2 bases and J gave up 1 base, with 24 bases separating them. The CDR3 bases are TGTGCCAGCTCACCATCCACCCCGGGGGGGCAGGGCCAAAGCAATCAGCCCCAGCATTTT. This gives the protein CASSPSTPGGQGQSNQPQHF.

The chain joins TRBV28 to TRBJ2-1, with D perhaps TRBD2 (6 bases). This CDR3 region has 15 residues. The germline gives CDR1 MDHEN, CDR2 SYDVKM. Trimming stripped 5 bases from V and 4 bases from J, with 15 bases between. The CDR3: CASSAPWGVYNEQFF. DNA of the CDR3: TGTGCCAGCAGTGCCCCATGGGGGGTTTACAATGAGCAGTTCTTC.

The V gene is TRBV5-1, the J gene TRBJ1-1, with TRBD1 identical over 9 bases. Germline V gene sequence: CDR1 SGHRS, CDR2 YFSETQ. Trimming at V came to 4 bases and at J to 6 bases, leaving 7 bases not matched to a gene. This CDR3 contains 14 residues. The CDR3 DNA reads as TGCGCCAGCAGCGCGGGACAGGGCCCGCCTGAAGCTTTCTTT. Translating gives CASSAGQGPPEAFF.

V is TRBV4-3 and J is TRBJ2-1; 10 bases align to TRBD1. Looked up from germline, CDR1 is LGHNA and CDR2 is YSLEER. This CDR3 comprises 15 residues. The V segment lost 3 bases and the J segment 6 bases; nucleotides outside the gene matches: 5. CDR3 in DNA: TGCGCCAGCAGCCAGGACAGGGGGGCCTTCAATGAGCAGTTCTTC. Translated, it gives CASSQDRGAFNEQFF.

The chain is built from TRBV5-1 and TRBJ2-6, with D perhaps TRBD1 (6 bases). Germline loops: CDR1 SGHRS, CDR2 YFSETQ. V lost 4 bases and J 0 bases, leaving 20 bases between the germline ends. This CDR3 contains 19 residues. The CDR3 loop reads CASSTGHLRPPSGANVLTF. CDR3 coding DNA: TGCGCCAGCAGCACGGGACACCTTAGGCCCCCCTCTGGGGCCAACGTCCTGACTTTC.

J is TRBJ1-4 and V is TRBV5-1; 7 bases are a match to TRBD1. The CDR3 is 14 residues long. Germline trimming cut 3 bases from V and 11 bases from J; bases unmatched to any gene: 10. Germline lookup yields CDR1 SGHRS and CDR2 YFSETQ. The CDR3 DNA follows: TGCGCCAGCAGCTCACAGGGGCAAGGGGGGAAACTGTTTTTT. Amino acid sequence: CASSSQGQGGKLFF.

Comment on this clone: Other DNA sequences from this sample encode an identical CDR3 as well. The CDR3 region has the DNA TGCGCCAGCAGCCTGTATAGCGGGGGGGCAAGTAATGAGCAGTTCTTC. The encoded protein is CASSLYSGGASNEQFF. The V gene is TRBV5-1, the J gene TRBJ2-1, with TRBD2 matching 11 bases. V dropped 4 bases and J dropped 7; count of bases not matched to a gene: 10. CDR1 is SGHRS and CDR2 is YFSETQ in the germline V gene. This CDR3 has 16 residues.